A single sample is the source of the 2 T cell receptor beta chains below, sequenced in a study of identical twins. MiXCR, applied by TCRdb to the 5' RACE reads, yields one record per CDR3 protein. The profile shows about 530,000 distinct CDR3 sequences, approximately 20% of them singletons. This same sample was also part of a study on yellow fever vaccine responses in identical twins.

Sequenced: CD4+ T cells sorted from blood. These receptors were taken from a woman aged 18-30 years in good health.

In this sample, this clonotype turned up a few times. V gene TRBV15 combines with J gene TRBJ1-6; D may be TRBD1 (6 bases). V dropped 0 bases and J dropped 6 bases, with 21 bases sitting between them. In germline, CDR1 is LNHNV, CDR2 YYDKDF (reference sequence). The CDR3 spans 19 residues. The CDR3 is CATSRDVPSQGFSNSPLHF. The CDR3 nucleotides are TGTGCCACCAGCAGAGATGTCCCGAGTCAGGGGTTCAGTAATTCACCCCTCCACTTT. Together with reference TRBV15 and TRBJ1-6, the CDR3 gives the full variable domain: DAMVIQNPRYQVTQFGKPVTLSCSQTLNHNVMYWYQQKSSQAPKLLFHYYDKDFNNEADTPDNFQSRRPNTSFCFLDIRSPGLGDTAMYLCATSRDVPSQGFSNSPLHFGNGTRLTVT.

The chain couples TRBV6-5 to TRBJ1-2; D unclear. Germline CDR1 is MNHEY and CDR2 is SVGAGI. Trimming removed 6 bases at V and 8 bases at J, with 13 bases between. The CDR3 is 12 residues long. The CDR3, as DNA: TGTGCCAGCAGCCCTGACATCAGGGGCTACACCTTC. Encoded protein: CASSPDIRGYTF.